The 7 T cell receptor beta chains in this list originate from one sample, sequenced in a study of blood T cell repertoires in COVID-19. Profiling relied on immunoSEQ multiplex PCR, and the TCRdb table lists in-frame clones only, not all of them. The sample has around 160,000 clones, nearly 80% seen once. The sample comprised peripheral blood. Receptors originate from a woman aged 80 or older with acute or convalescent COVID-19.

The chain uses TRBV12-3 or TRBV12-4 and TRBJ1-5; 7 positions agree with TRBD1. The CDR3 contains 13 residues. After removal of 3 bases from V and 6 bases from J, the junction contained 2 bases not matched to a gene. The CDR3 DNA reads TGTGCCAGCAGTTTGACAGGGAGTCAGCCCCAGCATTTT. This gives the protein CASSLTGSQPQHF.

The rearrangement links TRBV5-6 to TRBJ2-3; 12 bases match TRBD1. Germline CDR1 is SGHDT and CDR2 is YYEEEE. V lost 4 bases, J lost 3 bases, and 3 bases stayed unmatched. The CDR3 consists of 15 residues. The CDR3 here is CASSLGQGATDTQYF. CDR3 sequence (DNA): TGTGCCAGCAGCCTGGGACAGGGGGCAACAGATACGCAGTATTTT.

The rearrangement joins TRBV28 to TRBJ1-2; D perhaps matches TRBD1 (5 bases). Germline V gene sequence: CDR1 MDHEN, CDR2 SYDVKM. The CDR3 has 14 amino acids. The ends were cut back, 3 bases at V and 2 bases at J, with 10 bases in the middle. CDR3: CASSFRGVNYGYTF. In DNA form, the CDR3 reads TGTGCCAGCAGTTTTCGGGGGGTGAACTATGGCTACACCTTC.

V is TRBV5-1 and J is TRBJ2-1, with D perhaps TRBD2 (6 bases). Trimming shortened V by 5 bases and J by 2 bases, and 23 bases separated the two germline ends. Germline V gene data show CDR1 as SGHRS and CDR2 as YFSETQ. CDR3 length equals 18 residues. CDR3 region: CASRSLGEAGRAYNEQFF. DNA for the CDR3: TGCGCCAGCAGGAGTCTAGGGGAGGCAGGTAGAGCCTACAATGAGCAGTTCTTC.

This chain links TRBV2 with TRBJ2-2; 8 positions agree with TRBD1. The CDR3 covers 14 residues. Germline V gene sequence: CDR1 SNHLY, CDR2 FYNNEI. After removal of 6 bases from V and 6 bases from J, the junction contained 6 bases not matched to a gene. CDR3 protein: CASSPAGGAGELFF. The CDR3 bases are TGTGCCAGCAGCCCTGCAGGGGGCGCCGGGGAGCTGTTTTTT.

This clone was recorded a few times. V and J are TRBV10-3 and TRBJ2-7; 7 bases match TRBD1. The V gene end was trimmed by 3 bases and the J gene end by 1 base; junction bases not matched to a gene: 12. The CDR3 runs 17 residues. Germline V gene sequence: CDR1 ENHRY, CDR2 SYGVKD. The CDR3 spells CAISDPNRGPLSYEQYF. In nucleotides, the CDR3 is TGTGCCATCAGTGACCCAAACAGGGGCCCCCTGTCCTACGAGCAGTACTTC.

The chain recombines TRBV7-9 with TRBJ1-2; 8 bases agree with TRBD1. Trimming cost V 3 bases and J 8 bases; bases outside gene matches: 11. This CDR3 region has 15 residues. Germline CDR1 and CDR2: SEHNR and FQNEAQ (reference sequence). The CDR3 spells CASSFAGTGGRGYTF. CDR3 nucleotide sequence: TGTGCCAGCAGCTTCGCCGGGACAGGCGGCCGCGGCTACACCTTC.